These 8 T cell receptor beta chains originate from one sample sequenced in a study of T-cell memory formation after mild COVID-19. Each CDR3 protein is one row after TCRdb ran MiXCR on the 5' RACE reads. The data contain almost 350,000 distinct CDR3 sequences, less than 25% of them singletons. Sample: PBMCs or a T cell subset sorted from them (not recorded which). These receptor sequences come from a man between 18 and 29 years old who had mild COVID-19 (a few samples of this study predate the infection). Cell type and time point are not known.

The chain carries TRBV7-3 and TRBJ1-1; D gene ambiguous. The CDR3 has 14 residues. The V end lost 5 bases, the J end lost 3 bases, and 13 bases lay between the germline ends. Germline loops: CDR1 SGHTA, CDR2 FQGTGA. CDR3 coding DNA: TGTGCCAGCAGCGGAGGTAGGGAGGACACTGAAGCTTTCTTT. Its translation: CASSGGREDTEAFF.

In this sample, this clonotype turned up many times. The chain combines TRBV7-9 with TRBJ1-1; D possibly corresponds to TRBD1 (5 bases). The CDR3 sequence is 13 residues long. Trimming shortened V by 1 base and J by 7 bases, and 10 bases separated the two germline ends. Germline lookup yields CDR1 SEHNR and CDR2 FQNEAQ (reference sequence). This CDR3 reads CASSLGQGNEAFF. The DNA for the CDR3 is TGTGCCAGCAGCTTAGGGCAGGGCAATGAAGCTTTCTTT.

This clonotype was detected only a few times. This rearrangement joins TRBV7-3 to TRBJ2-1; TRBD1 or TRBD2 may be the D gene (7 bases each). CDR3 length: 15 residues. Trimming took 4 bases from V and 4 from J, leaving 14 bases between them. The V gene's germline CDR1 is SGHTA and CDR2 FQGTGA. CDR3 in amino acids: CASSSQGGLYNEQFF. Here the CDR3 DNA reads TGTGCCAGCAGCTCCCAGGGGGGGCTATACAATGAGCAGTTCTTC.

The sample holds many counts of this clonotype. The chain employs TRBV29-1 and TRBJ2-3, with 8 bases aligning to TRBD1. The V gene's germline CDR1 is SQVTM and CDR2 ANQGSEA. J was trimmed by 3 bases and V by 3 bases; bases with no gene match: 5. This CDR3 is built from 14 residues. The CDR3 loop reads CSVDVGQGTDTQYF. The CDR3 nucleotides read TGCAGCGTTGACGTTGGACAGGGAACAGATACGCAGTATTTT.

V is TRBV9 and J is TRBJ1-1; 9 nucleotides match TRBD1. This CDR3 is 15 amino acids long. With 4 bases clipped from V and 6 bases from J, the junction kept 10 bases outside the gene matches. Germline-derived CDR1 and CDR2 are SGDLS and YYNGEE. The CDR3 sequence is CASSFRPDRGSEAFF. The CDR3 nucleotides are TGTGCCAGCAGCTTCCGCCCGGACAGGGGATCTGAAGCTTTCTTT.

V usage is TRBV20-1 and J usage is TRBJ1-5, with 8 bases lining up with TRBD1. The trim removed 6 bases at V and 7 bases at J, leaving 5 bases unmatched. This CDR3 contains 12 residues. Per germline, CDR1 DFQATT and CDR2 SNEGSKA (reference sequence). The CDR3 loop is CSATTGAQPQHF. The CDR3 DNA sequence: TGCAGTGCCACGACAGGGGCCCAGCCCCAGCATTTT.

In its sample, this clonotype was seen a few times. The rearrangement joins TRBV5-1 to TRBJ2-1; 8 positions match TRBD1. This CDR3 spans 12 amino acids. Germline V gives CDR1 SGHRS, CDR2 YFSETQ. V was clipped by 3 bases and J by 12 bases; unmatched bases: 5. CDR3 region: CASSWDRSGQFF. Here the CDR3 DNA reads TGCGCCAGCAGCTGGGACAGGTCAGGGCAGTTCTTC. Full variable domain (remainder filled in from reference TRBV5-1 and TRBJ2-1): KAGVTQTPRYLIKTRGQQVTLSCSPISGHRSVSWYQQTPGQGLQFLFEYFSETQRNKGNFPGRFSGRQFSNSRSEMNVSTLELGDSALYLCASSWDRSGQFFGPGTRLTVL.

This sequence joins TRBV5-1 and TRBJ2-5, with D tentatively TRBD1 or TRBD2 (5 bases each). V was shortened by 4 bases and J by 2 bases, with 18 bases between the two germline ends. The germline CDR1 and CDR2 sequences are SGHRS and YFSETQ. CDR3 size: 16 residues. DNA of the CDR3: TGCGCCAGCAGCCCCTATATAGGGACGGAACAAGAGACCCAGTACTTC. Protein sequence: CASSPYIGTEQETQYF.